Listed here are 17 T cell receptor beta chains from one sample, sequenced in a study of T-cell reconstitution after alpha-beta-depleted transplantation in children. Library preparation (for TCRbeta) was performed with unique molecular identifiers. TCRdb re-derived calls from the PCR reads in MiXCR, one entry per CDR3 protein. The sample contains roughly 500,000 distinct CDR3 sequences, 9.5% to 15% of which appear only once. The source was PBMCs from the stem cell graft donor, collected from the stem cell graft. These receptors all come from a human donor who donated a stem cell graft to a child with combined immunodeficiency.

V is TRBV30 and J is TRBJ2-3; the match to TRBD2 covers 12 bases. The germline V gene encodes CDR1 GTSNPN and CDR2 SVGIG (reference sequence). V shed 2 bases, J shed 4 bases, and the junction held 4 bases outside the gene matches. This CDR3 is 15 amino acids long. The CDR3: CAWSRASGRADTQYF. As DNA, the CDR3 is TGTGCCTGGAGTAGGGCTAGCGGGAGGGCAGATACGCAGTATTTT.

This clonotype was seen ten or more times. This rearrangement joins TRBV12-3 or TRBV12-4 to TRBJ2-3, with 12 bases identical to TRBD1. The length of the CDR3 is 15 residues. V lost 4 bases to trimming and J lost 4 bases; unmatched junction nucleotides: 3. CDR3 nucleotides: TGTGCCAGCAGTTGGGACAGGGGGCCCTCAGATACGCAGTATTTT. Its protein product is CASSWDRGPSDTQYF.

V usage is TRBV7-2 and J usage is TRBJ1-1; 11 bases are a match to TRBD1. CDR3 length: 17 residues. Germline V gene lookup returns CDR1 SGHTA and CDR2 FQGNSA. Trimming took 2 bases from V and 1 from J; bases not matched to a gene: 6. The CDR3 loop is CASSLLSGTGGNTEAFF. The CDR3 nucleotides read TGTGCCAGCAGCTTACTTAGTGGGACAGGGGGGAACACTGAAGCTTTCTTT.

The rearrangement joins TRBV12-3 or TRBV12-4 to TRBJ1-2, with D uncertain. This CDR3 comprises 12 residues. Trimming pared 5 bases from V and 5 bases from J, leaving 9 bases between. CDR3 region: CASSLERYGYTF. CDR3 DNA sequence: TGTGCCAGCAGTCTCGAAAGATATGGCTACACCTTC.

A few counts support this clonotype. The chain uses TRBV6-1 and TRBJ1-2; TRBD1 agrees at 8 bases. CDR1 is MNHNS and CDR2 is SASEGT in the germline V gene. Trimming removed 5 bases from V and 4 bases from J; junction bases left unmatched: 12. This CDR3 has 16 amino acids. In DNA, the CDR3 is TGTGCCAGCAGTCCTTGGTCCGGGACAGGCTCCTATGGCTACACCTTC. Its protein product is CASSPWSGTGSYGYTF.

This clonotype was counted a few times. This chain joins TRBV15 and TRBJ2-3; 12 bases align to TRBD2. This CDR3 is 15 amino acids long. The V gene end was trimmed by 5 bases and the J gene end by 4 bases; junction bases not matched to a gene: 4. Germline V lookup: CDR1 LNHNV, CDR2 YYDKDF (reference sequence). The CDR3 sequence is CATSPSGRVADTQYF. CDR3 sequence (DNA): TGTGCCACCAGCCCTAGCGGGAGGGTAGCAGATACGCAGTATTTT.

V is TRBV12-5 and J is TRBJ2-1, with 9 bases aligning to TRBD1. This CDR3 has 15 amino acids. Germline loops: CDR1 LGHNT, CDR2 FRNRAP. The V and J ends lost 7 bases and 5 bases, in that order; junction bases with no gene match: 9. For the CDR3, the DNA is TGTGCTAGTGCCACACCGGGACAGGGAAACAATGAGCAGTTCTTC. Its protein product is CASATPGQGNNEQFF.

This clonotype was detected only a few times. A much larger clone lies a single base off, so this may be a read error. The rearrangement joins TRBV5-6 to TRBJ1-2; D gene ambiguous. The CDR3 extends over 11 amino acids. CDR1 and CDR2 from the germline V gene are SGHDT and YYEEEE. V lost 0 bases to trimming and J lost 7 bases, with 4 bases between them. The CDR3 DNA reads TGTGCCAGCAGCTTGGACTCTGGCTACACCTTC. Its protein is CASSLDSGYTF.

This clonotype has at least ten counts. The V call is TRBV20-1, the J call TRBJ2-3; no definite D call. Germline V gene sequence: CDR1 DFQATT, CDR2 SNEGSKA (reference sequence). Trimming pared 1 base from V and 4 bases from J, leaving 12 bases between. This CDR3 region has 14 residues. The CDR3 spells CSARVYDPADTQYF. CDR3 nucleotides: TGCAGTGCTAGAGTTTATGACCCCGCAGATACGCAGTATTTT.

The chain carries TRBV7-3 and TRBJ2-1, with D possibly matching TRBD2 (7 bases). V lost 5 bases to trimming and J lost 2 bases, with 19 bases between them. Germline assignment: CDR1 SGHTA and CDR2 FQGTGA. The CDR3 length is 17 residues. The chain's CDR3 is CASSSWGGPSTYNEQFF. The CDR3 region has the DNA TGTGCCAGCAGCAGCTGGGGGGGCCCCAGTACCTACAATGAGCAGTTCTTC.

This clonotype was counted many times. The chain carries TRBV4-2 and TRBJ2-5; 9 bases agree with TRBD1. From germline, CDR1 is LGHNA and CDR2 YNFKEQ. V dropped 5 bases and J dropped 2; count of bases not matched to a gene: 9. The CDR3 has 16 residues. This chain's CDR3 is CASSGVRTGVQETQYF. CDR3 DNA: TGTGCCAGCAGCGGAGTCCGGACAGGGGTGCAAGAGACCCAGTACTTC.

The rearrangement joins TRBV2 to TRBJ1-2, with TRBD1 identical over 7 bases. V gave up 2 bases and J gave up 5 bases; unmatched junction bases: 2. This CDR3 has 13 residues. Germline CDR1 is SNHLY and CDR2 is FYNNEI. The CDR3 nucleotides are TGTGCCAGCAGTGAATGGGACAGATATGGCTACACCTTC. It is translated as CASSEWDRYGYTF.

The chain employs TRBV6-9 and TRBJ2-3, with D perhaps matching TRBD1 or TRBD2 (5 bases each). The CDR3 covers 14 residues. CDR1 and CDR2 from the germline V gene are MNHGY and SVAAGI. Trimming stripped 10 bases from V and 6 bases from J, with 20 bases between. CDR3: CANPGGRGWDTQYF. The CDR3 DNA sequence: TGTGCCAACCCTGGGGGTCGGGGTTGGGATACGCAGTATTTT.

The chain recombines TRBV7-9 with TRBJ1-4; maybe TRBD1 (5 bases). This CDR3 spans 14 amino acids. Trimming cost V 11 bases and J 0 bases, with 13 bases left between them. Germline V gene data show CDR1 as SEHNR and CDR2 as FQNEAQ (reference sequence). CDR3 protein: CASGTLATNEKLFF. CDR3 sequence (DNA): TGTGCCTCCGGGACGCTGGCAACTAATGAAAAACTGTTTTTT.

This clonotype has at least ten counts. The CDR3 reads CAISESVTTGELFF. The CDR3, as DNA: TGTGCCATCAGTGAGTCGGTAACCACCGGGGAGCTGTTTTTT. The rearrangement joins TRBV10-3 to TRBJ2-2; no clear D. This CDR3 is 14 amino acids long. CDR1 and CDR2 (germline): ENHRY, SYGVKD. V dropped 0 bases and J dropped 4 bases, with 6 bases sitting between them.

This sequence joins TRBV3-1 and TRBJ2-7; maybe TRBD2 (7 bases). Per the germline V gene, CDR1 is LGHDT and CDR2 is YNNKEL (reference sequence). There are 22 residues in the CDR3. V gave up 0 bases and J gave up 0 bases, with 30 bases separating them. CDR3 sequence: CASSQDPASGLPPGGNSYEQYF. Written as DNA, the CDR3 is TGTGCCAGCAGCCAAGATCCGGCTAGCGGTCTCCCCCCTGGGGGCAACTCCTACGAGCAGTACTTC.

This clonotype was seen many times. For the CDR3, the DNA is TGTGCCAGCAGTTTAGGGGACCGGACCCAGTACTTC. Its protein product is CASSLGDRTQYF. The chain combines TRBV12-3 or TRBV12-4 with TRBJ2-5; either TRBD1 or TRBD2 may fit D (5 bases each). V was shortened by 1 base and J by 7 bases, with 7 bases between the two germline ends. The CDR3 loop spans 12 amino acids.